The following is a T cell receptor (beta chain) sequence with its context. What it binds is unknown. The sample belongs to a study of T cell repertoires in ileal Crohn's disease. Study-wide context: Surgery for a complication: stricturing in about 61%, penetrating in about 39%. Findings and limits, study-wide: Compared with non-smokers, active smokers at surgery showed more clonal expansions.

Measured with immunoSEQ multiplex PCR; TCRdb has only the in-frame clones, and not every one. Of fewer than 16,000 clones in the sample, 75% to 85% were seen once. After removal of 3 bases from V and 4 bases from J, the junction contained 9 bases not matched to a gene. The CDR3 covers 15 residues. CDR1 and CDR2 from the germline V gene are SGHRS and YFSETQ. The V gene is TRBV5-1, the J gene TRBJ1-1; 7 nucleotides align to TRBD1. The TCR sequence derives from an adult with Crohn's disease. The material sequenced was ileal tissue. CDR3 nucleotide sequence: TGCGCCAGCAGCTGGTCAGGGGGAATTGGCACTGAAGCTTTCTTT. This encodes CASSWSGGIGTEAFF.